Each of the 2 T cell receptor beta chains below was sequenced from the same sample in a study of cytomegalovirus exposure and HLA in healthy donors (dated by TCRdb to 2017 to 2019). Library preparation was by the immunoSEQ multiplex PCR assay. The multiplex PCR relied on a mix of 60 forward primers for TCR Vbeta segments and 13 reverse primers for TCR Jbeta segments. Entries here come from immuneACCESS through TCRdb and include only in-frame sequences with V and J called. Some clones fail to appear in such tables; in the studies checked, an unresolved V gene covers under half of the shortfall, and the cause of the remainder is unknown. This sample holds about 120,000 clones; about 69% were observed only once. Over 1.5% of the sample belongs to the ten largest clones. Input material: PBMCs. The source is a woman aged 18-29 years in good health and CMV-seronegative.

The V gene is TRBV5-1, the J gene TRBJ1-1; possible D gene TRBD1, 5 bases. The germline gives CDR1 SGHRS, CDR2 YFSETQ. V dropped 2 bases and J dropped 1 base, with 9 bases sitting between them. This CDR3 is built from 14 residues. This chain's CDR3 is CASSFDRSNTEAFF. The DNA for the CDR3 is TGCGCCAGCAGCTTTGACAGATCGAACACTGAAGCTTTCTTT.

This sequence joins TRBV28 and TRBJ2-7; 7 bases map to TRBD1. The CDR3 length is 15 residues. From germline, CDR1 is MDHEN and CDR2 SYDVKM. The trim removed 7 bases at V and 3 bases at J, leaving 12 bases unmatched. As DNA, the CDR3 is TGTGCCAGCACCCGCCCGGGACAGCTTAACTACGAGCAGTACTTC. Amino acid sequence: CASTRPGQLNYEQYF.